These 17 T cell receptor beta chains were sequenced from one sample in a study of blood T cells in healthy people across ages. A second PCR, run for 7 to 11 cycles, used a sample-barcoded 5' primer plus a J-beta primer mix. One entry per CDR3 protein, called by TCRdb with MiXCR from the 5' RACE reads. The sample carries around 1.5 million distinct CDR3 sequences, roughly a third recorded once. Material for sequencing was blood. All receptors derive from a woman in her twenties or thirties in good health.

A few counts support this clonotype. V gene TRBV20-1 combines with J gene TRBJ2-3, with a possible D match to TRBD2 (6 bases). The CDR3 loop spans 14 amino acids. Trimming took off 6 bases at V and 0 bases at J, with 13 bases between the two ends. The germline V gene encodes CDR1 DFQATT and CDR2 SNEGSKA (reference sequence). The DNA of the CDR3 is TGCAGTGCCACCCCCGGGAGCAGCACAGATACGCAGTATTTT. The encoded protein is CSATPGSSTDTQYF.

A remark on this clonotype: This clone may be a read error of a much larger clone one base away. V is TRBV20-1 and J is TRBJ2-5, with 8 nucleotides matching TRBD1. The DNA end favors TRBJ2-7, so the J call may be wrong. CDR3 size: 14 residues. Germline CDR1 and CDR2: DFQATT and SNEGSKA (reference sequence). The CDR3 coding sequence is TGCAATGCTAGAGGGGGACAGGTAACCTACGAGCAGTACTTC. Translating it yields CNARGGQVTYEQYF.

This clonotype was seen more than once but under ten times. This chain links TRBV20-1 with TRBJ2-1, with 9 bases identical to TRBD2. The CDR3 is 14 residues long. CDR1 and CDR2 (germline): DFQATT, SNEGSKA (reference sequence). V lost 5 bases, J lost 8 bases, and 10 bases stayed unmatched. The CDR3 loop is CSAFLAGSRDEQFF. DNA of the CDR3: TGCAGTGCTTTTCTAGCGGGATCTAGGGATGAGCAGTTCTTC.

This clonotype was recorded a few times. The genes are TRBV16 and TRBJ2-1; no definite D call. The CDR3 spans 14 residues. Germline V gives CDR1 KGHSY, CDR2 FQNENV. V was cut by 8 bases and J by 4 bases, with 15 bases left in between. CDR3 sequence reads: CASDSPDGYNEQFF. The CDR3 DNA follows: TGTGCCAGCGATTCACCTGACGGATACAATGAGCAGTTCTTC.

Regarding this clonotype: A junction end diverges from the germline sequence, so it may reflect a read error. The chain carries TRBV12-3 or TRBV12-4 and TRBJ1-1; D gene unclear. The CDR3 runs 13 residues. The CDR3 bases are TGTGCCAGCAGTGCTGGGCCATTCACTGGAGCTTTCTTT. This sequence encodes CASSAGPFTGAFF.

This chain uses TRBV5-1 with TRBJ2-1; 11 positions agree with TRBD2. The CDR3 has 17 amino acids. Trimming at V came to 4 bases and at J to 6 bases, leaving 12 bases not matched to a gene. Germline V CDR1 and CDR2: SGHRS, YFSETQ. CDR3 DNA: TGCGCCAGCAGCCCCGAGGTAGCGGGAGGGATTTGCAATGAGCAGTTCTTC. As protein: CASSPEVAGGICNEQFF.

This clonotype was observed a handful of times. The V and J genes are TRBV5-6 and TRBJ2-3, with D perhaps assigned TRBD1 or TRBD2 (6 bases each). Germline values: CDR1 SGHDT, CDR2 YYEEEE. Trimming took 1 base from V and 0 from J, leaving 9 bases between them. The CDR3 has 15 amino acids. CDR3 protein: CASSLWGASTDTQYF. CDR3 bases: TGTGCCAGCAGCTTGTGGGGGGCCAGCACAGATACGCAGTATTTT.

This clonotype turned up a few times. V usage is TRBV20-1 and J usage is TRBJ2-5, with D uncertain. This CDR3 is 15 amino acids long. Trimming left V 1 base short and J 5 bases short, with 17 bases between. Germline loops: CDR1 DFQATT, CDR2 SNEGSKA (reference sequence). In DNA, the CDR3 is TGCAGTGCTAGAGTACCGGGCCGCGATGGGGAGACCCAGTACTTC. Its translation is CSARVPGRDGETQYF.

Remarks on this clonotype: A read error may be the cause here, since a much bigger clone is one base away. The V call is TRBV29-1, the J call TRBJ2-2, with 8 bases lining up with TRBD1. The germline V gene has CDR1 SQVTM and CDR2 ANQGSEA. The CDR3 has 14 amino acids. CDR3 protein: CGVARDRQTGELFF. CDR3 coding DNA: TGCGGCGTTGCCCGGGACAGGCAGACCGGGGAGCTGTTTTTT.

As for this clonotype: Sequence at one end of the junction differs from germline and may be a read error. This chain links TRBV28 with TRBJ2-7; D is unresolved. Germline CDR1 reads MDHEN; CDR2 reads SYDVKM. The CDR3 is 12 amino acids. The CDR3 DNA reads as TGTGCCGGCAGCTCGAGTGCCTACGAGCAGTACTTC. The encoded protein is CAGSSSAYEQYF.

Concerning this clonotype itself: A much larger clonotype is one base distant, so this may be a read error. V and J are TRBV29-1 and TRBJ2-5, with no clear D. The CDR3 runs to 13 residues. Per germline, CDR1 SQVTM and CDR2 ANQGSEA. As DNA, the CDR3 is TGCTGCGTTGAGCGTGGGTACCAAGAGACCCAGTACTTC. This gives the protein CCVERGYQETQYF. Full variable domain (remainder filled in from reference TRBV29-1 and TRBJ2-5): SAVISQKPSRDICQRGTSLTIQCQVDSQVTMMFWYRQQPGQSLTLIATANQGSEATYESGFVIDKFPISRPNLTFSTLTVSNMSPEDSSIYLCCVERGYQETQYFGPGTRLLVL.

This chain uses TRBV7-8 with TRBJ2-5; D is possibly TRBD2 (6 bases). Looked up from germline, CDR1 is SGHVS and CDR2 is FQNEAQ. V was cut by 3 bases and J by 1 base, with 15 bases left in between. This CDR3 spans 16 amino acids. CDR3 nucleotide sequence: TGTGCCAGCAGCTTTCCCCCGGGACTGGGCCAAGAGACCCAGTACTTC. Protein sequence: CASSFPPGLGQETQYF.

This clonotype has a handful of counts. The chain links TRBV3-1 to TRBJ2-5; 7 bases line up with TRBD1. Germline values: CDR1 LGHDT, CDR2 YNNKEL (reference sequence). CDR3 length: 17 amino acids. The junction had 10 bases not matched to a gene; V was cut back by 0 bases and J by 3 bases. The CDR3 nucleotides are TGTGCCAGCAGCCAAGAAGGGGGCGGTCCCTATAAAGAGACCCAGTACTTC. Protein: CASSQEGGGPYKETQYF.

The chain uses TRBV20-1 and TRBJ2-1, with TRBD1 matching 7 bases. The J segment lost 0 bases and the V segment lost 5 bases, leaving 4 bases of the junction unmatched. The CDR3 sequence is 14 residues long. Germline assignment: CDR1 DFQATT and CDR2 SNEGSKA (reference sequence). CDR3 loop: CSALGGNSYNEQFF. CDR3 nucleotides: TGCAGTGCTCTAGGGGGCAACTCCTACAATGAGCAGTTCTTC.

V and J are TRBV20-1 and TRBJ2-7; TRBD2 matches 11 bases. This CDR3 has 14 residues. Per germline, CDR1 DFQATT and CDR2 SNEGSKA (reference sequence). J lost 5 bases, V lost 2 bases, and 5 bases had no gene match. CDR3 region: CSARSIAGGDEQYF. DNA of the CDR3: TGCAGTGCTAGAAGTATAGCGGGAGGGGACGAGCAGTACTTC.

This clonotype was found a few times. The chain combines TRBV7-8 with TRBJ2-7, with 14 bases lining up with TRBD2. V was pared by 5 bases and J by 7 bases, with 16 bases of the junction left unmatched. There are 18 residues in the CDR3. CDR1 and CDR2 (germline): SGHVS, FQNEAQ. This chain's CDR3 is CASSIGLAGGSSYNEQYF. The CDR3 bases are TGTGCCAGCAGCATTGGACTAGCGGGAGGAAGCTCCTACAATGAGCAGTACTTC.

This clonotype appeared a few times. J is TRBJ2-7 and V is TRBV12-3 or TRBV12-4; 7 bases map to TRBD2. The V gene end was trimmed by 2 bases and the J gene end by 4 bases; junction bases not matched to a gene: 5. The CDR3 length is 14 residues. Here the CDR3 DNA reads TGTGCCAGCAGTTTACAGGCGGGAGTGTACGAGCAGTACTTC. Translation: CASSLQAGVYEQYF.